The present TCR beta chain was sequenced within a study of blood T cell repertoires in COVID-19. Study context: Material from acute and convalescent COVID-19 was sourced from the United States, Italy and Spain. The analysed material was cDNA or gDNA that came from T cells, B-cell-depleted T cells, or PBMCs.

The CDR3 loop spans 15 amino acids. Trimming shortened V by 7 bases and J by 5 bases, and 18 bases separated the two germline ends. Germline CDR1 is MNHEY and CDR2 is SVGAGI. Original processing methods: Estimates of nucleated cell counts were drawn from the amplification of reference gene primers. Sequencing was performed with immunoSEQ multiplex PCR; in TCRdb, only in-frame clones are kept and a portion is missing. D and trimming were read from the DNA, whereas the V and J calls and clone size are those reported in that table. This sample has 280,000 or so clones; over 75% occur once, and the top ten carry about 12%.

Sequenced material: peripheral blood. The V call is TRBV6-5, the J call TRBJ1-3; D is uncertain. The receptor was derived from a woman between 55 and 75 years old with acute or convalescent COVID-19. CDR3 sequence reads: CASNRRGRVRNTIYF. The DNA for the CDR3 is TGTGCCAGCAACAGAAGAGGGAGGGTGCGAAACACCATATATTTT.